These T cell receptor beta chains were read from a single sample in a study of response to subunit inactivated influenza vaccine. TCRdb re-called the RT-PCR reads with MiXCR, one entry per CDR3 protein. The sample records roughly 710,000 distinct CDR3 sequences, about 15% being singletons. Sequences were derived from PBMCs from blood, sampled approximately 15 days before vaccination. These receptors were taken from a man aged 45-65 years who received an inactivated influenza vaccine. Each CDR3 is given with its conserved first and last residue. The D gene is left open where the match is weak.

j_call,cdr3_length,v_call,d_call,cdr3_aa
TRBJ1-5,16,TRBV6-1,-,CASSRPETNSNQPQHF
TRBJ1-3,17,TRBV20-1,TRBD1,CSARNRDRGRGGNTIYF
TRBJ2-3,17,TRBV6-2/TRBV6-3,TRBD2,CASSYPPGTSDPDTQYF
TRBJ1-6,13,TRBV10-3,-,CAIHQGMNSPLHF
TRBJ1-6,14,TRBV12-3/TRBV12-4,TRBD1,CASSLGQGDSPLHF
TRBJ2-3,16,TRBV5-1,-,CASRRYLGASTDTQYF
TRBJ2-2,16,TRBV20-1,-,CSATPPSPVGTGELFF
TRBJ2-7,16,TRBV10-3,TRBD1,CAISGGGGQGSFEQYF
TRBJ2-1,17,TRBV28,TRBD2,CASSLWGTSGTYNEQFF
TRBJ2-1,14,TRBV12-3/TRBV12-4,-,CASSTDGSYNEQFF
TRBJ1-6,12,TRBV11-2,TRBD1,CASSLTGGPLHF
TRBJ2-2,18,TRBV4-3,TRBD1,CASSQYKMRGQNTGELFF
TRBJ2-1,17,TRBV20-1,TRBD2,CSARALIGLAGGGEQFF
TRBJ2-3,15,TRBV6-5,TRBD2,CASSYRSGNTDTQYF
TRBJ2-1,19,TRBV14,TRBD2,CASSQDRGFGREYFNEQFF
TRBJ1-1,18,TRBV11-2,TRBD1,CASSLYKGGHLVNTEAFF
TRBJ1-1,17,TRBV6-2/TRBV6-3,TRBD1,CASSSRTGGSTGTEAFF
TRBJ2-2,14,TRBV29-1,-,CSVVRQGDYGELFF
TRBJ1-2,11,TRBV7-2,-,CASSLAGARTF
TRBJ2-1,15,TRBV25-1,-,CATSTGTSRGNEQFF
TRBJ2-7,14,TRBV5-1,-,CASSLVDGSNEQYF
TRBJ2-5,16,TRBV12-3/TRBV12-4,-,CASSSLMRQDQETQYF
TRBJ1-5,21,TRBV15,TRBD1,CATSQGVGSRGAGPSNQPQHF
TRBJ2-2,15,TRBV29-1,-,CSVEFGGRSTGELFF
TRBJ2-3,14,TRBV6-1,-,CASTPMRATDTQYF
TRBJ2-1,17,TRBV20-1,-,CSARDLVAQGSYNEQFF
TRBJ2-2,16,TRBV27,TRBD2,CASSLQTSGKGGELFF
TRBJ2-7,15,TRBV7-6,-,CASSPGVDTSYEQYF
TRBJ2-7,15,TRBV5-5,TRBD2,CASSLVVGLAYEQYF
TRBJ2-4,13,TRBV24-1,-,CATLDLAKNIQYF
TRBJ2-7,13,TRBV5-1,TRBD1,CASCRDRGGEQYF
TRBJ2-1,12,TRBV4-2,-,CASEAPSNEQFF
TRBJ1-1,16,TRBV5-1,TRBD1,CASSRRSTGDGGEAFF
TRBJ1-1,15,TRBV20-1,-,CSARPILSPDGEAFF
TRBJ2-7,18,TRBV4-3,TRBD2,CASSQALVAGGPSYEQYF
TRBJ2-5,14,TRBV4-2,-,CASSQGSYQETQYF
TRBJ2-3,15,TRBV7-8,TRBD2,CASSPETSGGAAQYF
TRBJ1-4,14,TRBV4-1,-,CASSQGGFPEKLFF
TRBJ2-1,16,TRBV4-1,-,CASSHSGTLGRNEQFF
TRBJ2-7,17,TRBV18,-,CASSPRVTTASSYEQYF
TRBJ1-1,14,TRBV4-1,-,CASSRVGVNTEAFF
TRBJ1-5,12,TRBV20-1,-,CSAPYYNQPQHF
TRBJ2-3,15,TRBV4-3,TRBD1,CASSQGQGRPDTQYF
TRBJ2-1,17,TRBV12-3/TRBV12-4,TRBD1,CASSLEGRDRVYNEQFF
TRBJ1-2,12,TRBV12-3/TRBV12-4,-,CASSLKPGGYTF
TRBJ2-1,15,TRBV7-2,-,CASSLAPFRYNEQFF
TRBJ1-1,14,TRBV5-1,-,CASRPRTENTEAFF
TRBJ1-4,15,TRBV27,TRBD1,CASSLAPGGYEKLFF
TRBJ2-2,14,TRBV6-1,-,CASSGGFRPGELFF
TRBJ2-5,16,TRBV20-1,-,CSARVLDSPRTETQYF
TRBJ1-6,15,TRBV9,-,CASSVEGWENSPLHF
TRBJ2-7,13,TRBV7-9,-,CASSLVGDYEQYF
TRBJ2-7,12,TRBV4-2,-,CASREYYAEQYF
TRBJ2-1,13,TRBV5-1,-,CASSPGFGNEQFF